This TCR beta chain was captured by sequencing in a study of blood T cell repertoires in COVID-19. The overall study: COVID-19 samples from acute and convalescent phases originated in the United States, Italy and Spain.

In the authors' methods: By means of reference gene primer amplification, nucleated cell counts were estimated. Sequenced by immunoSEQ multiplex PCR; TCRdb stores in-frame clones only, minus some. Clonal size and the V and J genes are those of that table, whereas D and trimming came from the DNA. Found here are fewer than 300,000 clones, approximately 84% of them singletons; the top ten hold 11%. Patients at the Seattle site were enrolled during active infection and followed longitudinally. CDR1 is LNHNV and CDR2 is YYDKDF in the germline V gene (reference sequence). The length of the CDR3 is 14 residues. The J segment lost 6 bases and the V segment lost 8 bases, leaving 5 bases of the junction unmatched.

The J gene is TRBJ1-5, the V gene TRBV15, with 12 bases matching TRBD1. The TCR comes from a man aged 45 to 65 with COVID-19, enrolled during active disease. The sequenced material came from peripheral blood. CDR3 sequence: CATGTGGFSQPQHF. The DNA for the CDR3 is TGTGCCACCGGGACAGGGGGCTTCAGTCAGCCCCAGCATTTT.